This T cell receptor (beta chain) emerged from a study of T cell changes during pregnancy in multiple sclerosis. Clones were read by immunoSEQ multiplex PCR, and TCRdb kept only the in-frame ones, dropping some. Of roughly 99,000 clones listed, 85% to 95% are singletons. The CDR3 runs 14 residues. Germline assignment: CDR1 GTSNPN and CDR2 SVGIG (reference sequence). With 7 bases removed from V and 2 bases from J, the gap between germline ends came to 15 bases. The source material was peripheral blood, sampled in the third trimester of pregnancy. The chain employs TRBV30 and TRBJ1-3; tentative D call: TRBD1 (6 bases). The source is a female donor in good health, enrolled as a control in a pregnancy study. CDR3 region: CASLEGVTGNTIYF. In DNA form, the CDR3 reads TGTGCCTCCCTCGAGGGGGTGACTGGAAACACCATATATTTT.